This passage covers 25 T cell receptor beta chains from one sample sequenced in a study of blood T cell repertoires in COVID-19. TCRdb's copy holds only in-frame clones and misses some; the assay was immunoSEQ multiplex PCR. The sample includes approximately 70,000 clones, 91% of them seen just once. Input material: peripheral blood. Every receptor here comes from a man in his fifties with COVID-19, enrolled during active disease.

A single count supports this clone. The rearrangement uses TRBV3-1 (or the pseudogene TRBV3-2) and TRBJ2-5; TRBD2 might be the D (6 bases). The CDR3 is 13 amino acids. The germline V gene encodes CDR1 LGHDT and CDR2 YNNKEL (reference sequence). V was pared by 1 base and J by 3 bases, with 6 bases between. The CDR3 is CASSQGGEETQYF. Here the CDR3 DNA reads TGTGCCAGCAGCCAAGGCGGGGAAGAGACCCAGTACTTC.

The gene calls are TRBV4-1 and TRBJ2-2; D gene ambiguous. The ends were cut back, 2 bases at V and 2 bases at J, with 6 bases in the middle. This CDR3 is built from 14 residues. The germline V gene encodes CDR1 MGHRA and CDR2 YSYEKL. In DNA, the CDR3 is TGCGCCAGCAGCCAACCTCTTAACACCGGGGAGCTGTTTTTT. This codes for CASSQPLNTGELFF.

As to this clone: A read error may account for a junction end that differs from germline. The CDR3 reads CASGLVLDDRNGHTIYF. DNA of the CDR3: TGTGCTAGTGGTTTGGTACTTGATGACAGGAATGGACACACCATATATTTT. The chain uses TRBV12-5 and TRBJ1-3, with TRBD1 as a possible D gene (6 bases). This CDR3 spans 17 amino acids. The germline V gene has CDR1 LGHNT and CDR2 FRNRAP. Using reference TRBV12-5 and TRBJ1-3 for the parts outside the CDR3, the full variable domain is DARVTQTPRHKVTEMGQEVTMRCQPILGHNTVFWYRQTMMQGLELLAYFRNRAPLDDSGMPKDRFSAEMPDATLATLKIQPSEPRDSAVYFCASGLVLDDRNGHTIYFGEGSWLTVV.

CDR3 sequence reads: CASSRGQIDEKLFF. Written as DNA, the CDR3 is TGTGCCAGCTCACGGGGACAGATAGATGAAAAACTGTTTTTT. This rearrangement joins TRBV18 to TRBJ1-4, with 7 bases lining up with TRBD1. Germline V gives CDR1 KGHSH, CDR2 LQKENI. The CDR3 sequence is 14 residues long. V lost 4 bases and J lost 6; bases outside the gene matches: 5.

The chain has TRBV7-9 and TRBJ2-1; TRBD1 matches at 7 bases. This CDR3 has 11 residues. V dropped 8 bases and J dropped 9; count of bases not matched to a gene: 4. Germline V gene sequence: CDR1 SEHNR, CDR2 FQNEAQ (reference sequence). The CDR3, as DNA: TGTGCCAGCTTGGGACAGTTTGAGCAGTTCTTC. This encodes CASLGQFEQFF.

The chain employs TRBV6-2 or TRBV6-3 and TRBJ1-1; D is ambiguous. Germline CDR1 MNHEY, CDR2 SVGEGT. Between the trimmed V and J ends, which lost 6 bases and 1 base, there was a span of 15 bases. The CDR3 loop spans 15 amino acids. CDR3 bases: TGTGCCAGCAGCACCCTCAATGGCCCGAACACTGAAGCTTTCTTT. Translation: CASSTLNGPNTEAFF.

CDR3 in amino acids: CASSQQGAGEQYV. For the CDR3, the DNA is TGTGCCAGCAGCCAGCAGGGGGCTGGCGAGCAGTACGTC. The V and J genes are TRBV3-1 (or the pseudogene TRBV3-2) and TRBJ2-7; 8 nucleotides line up with TRBD1. The CDR3 length is 13 residues. V trimming: 3 bases; J trimming: 6 bases; junction bases outside the gene matches: 4. Germline lookup yields CDR1 LGHDT and CDR2 YNNKEL (reference sequence).

The chain links TRBV28 to TRBJ2-3; possibly TRBD1 for D (7 bases). CDR1 is MDHEN, CDR2 SYDVKM, per germline. The CDR3 spans 19 residues. Trimming shortened V by 5 bases and J by 2 bases, and 26 bases separated the two germline ends. The CDR3 is CASSPPGGGARLPTDTQYF. The CDR3, as DNA: TGTGCCAGCAGTCCTCCCGGAGGGGGCGCGAGACTACCCACAGATACGCAGTATTTT.

V usage is TRBV6-6 and J usage is TRBJ2-7; a weak D match, TRBD2 (6 bases). The V end lost 7 bases, the J end lost 3 bases, and 13 bases lay between the germline ends. The germline V gene encodes CDR1 MNHNY and CDR2 SVGAGI (reference sequence). The CDR3 has 13 amino acids. CDR3 protein: CASTRETSYEQYF. The DNA for the CDR3 is TGTGCCAGCACTCGGGAGACGAGCTACGAGCAGTACTTC.

The chain has TRBV9 and TRBJ2-2, with a possible D match to TRBD2 (5 bases). The V gene lost 0 bases and the J gene lost 0 bases, with 6 bases spanning the gap. This CDR3 has 15 residues. From germline, CDR1 is SGDLS and CDR2 YYNGEE. This chain's CDR3 is CASSVGTANTGELFF. The CDR3 coding sequence is TGTGCCAGCAGCGTAGGGACTGCGAACACCGGGGAGCTGTTTTTT. The whole variable domain, filled in from reference TRBV9 and TRBJ2-2, reads DSGVTQTPKHLITATGQRVTLRCSPRSGDLSVYWYQQSLDQGLQFLIQYYNGEERAKGNILERFSAQQFPDLHSELNLSSLELGDSALYFCASSVGTANTGELFFGEGSRLTVL.

The chain has TRBV7-3 and TRBJ1-1; D is possibly TRBD1 (6 bases). This CDR3 is 12 amino acids long. CDR1 and CDR2 from the germline V gene are SGHTA and FQGTGA. V was clipped by 8 bases and J by 11 bases, with 18 bases between them. The CDR3 nucleotides read TGTGCCAGCCAGTCTGGCGGGGGCGGGGCTTTCTTT. Protein product: CASQSGGGGAFF.

This sequence joins TRBV29-1 and TRBJ1-1; 8 bases match TRBD1. Germline V CDR1 and CDR2: SQVTM, ANQGSEA. Germline trimming cut 6 bases from V and 3 bases from J; bases unmatched to any gene: 6. This CDR3 region has 13 residues. CDR3 residues: CSVLQGVYTEAFF. The CDR3 DNA follows: TGCAGCGTACTACAGGGGGTCTACACTGAAGCTTTCTTT. The full variable domain, rest sourced from reference TRBV29-1 and TRBJ1-1, is SAVISQKPSRDICQRGTSLTIQCQVDSQVTMMFWYRQQPGQSLTLIATANQGSEATYESGFVIDKFPISRPNLTFSTLTVSNMSPEDSSIYLCSVLQGVYTEAFFGQGTRLTVV.

The rearrangement uses TRBV5-1 and TRBJ1-4; 7 bases are shared with TRBD1. The length of the CDR3 is 15 residues. Trimming took 5 bases from V and 1 from J; bases not matched to a gene: 5. Germline CDR1 reads SGHRS; CDR2 reads YFSETQ. The CDR3: CASSRTGETNEKLFF. The CDR3 nucleotides are TGCGCCAGCAGTCGAACAGGGGAAACTAATGAAAAACTGTTTTTT. The full variable domain, in which reference TRBV5-1 and TRBJ1-4 provide the parts outside the CDR3, is KAGVTQTPRYLIKTRGQQVTLSCSPISGHRSVSWYQQTPGQGLQFLFEYFSETQRNKGNFPGRFSGRQFSNSRSEMNVSTLELGDSALYLCASSRTGETNEKLFFGSGTQLSVL.

The gene calls are TRBV11-2 and TRBJ2-5; D call uncertain. The germline V gene encodes CDR1 SGHAT and CDR2 FQNNGV. V lost 1 base and J lost 1, with 4 bases in between. The CDR3 loop spans 13 amino acids. CDR3 sequence (DNA): TGTGCCAGCAGCTTAGGGCCCCAAGAGACCCAGTACTTC. Translated: CASSLGPQETQYF.

This clone was counted once. V gene TRBV11-2 combines with J gene TRBJ2-5; 9 nucleotides agree with TRBD2. This CDR3 is 15 amino acids long. Per the germline V gene, CDR1 is SGHAT and CDR2 is FQNNGV. The V segment lost 5 bases and the J segment 2 bases; nucleotides outside the gene matches: 6. In DNA, the CDR3 is TGTGCCAGCAGCCCTAGACTAGCGGCTCAAGAGACCCAGTACTTC. Protein: CASSPRLAAQETQYF. Filled out from reference TRBV11-2 and TRBJ2-5, the complete variable domain reads EAGVAQSPRYKIIEKRQSVAFWCNPISGHATLYWYQQILGQGPKLLIQFQNNGVVDDSQLPKDRFSAERLKGVDSTLKIQPAKLEDSAVYLCASSPRLAAQETQYFGPGTRLLVL.

The chain couples TRBV11-2 to TRBJ2-5; 7 nucleotides line up with TRBD2. The CDR3 runs to 14 residues. The junction had 5 bases not matched to a gene; V was cut back by 5 bases and J by 2 bases. Germline CDR1 is SGHAT and CDR2 is FQNNGV. The CDR3 here is CASSRDYAQETQYF. The CDR3 DNA reads TGTGCCAGCAGCAGGGACTATGCTCAAGAGACCCAGTACTTC.

The gene calls are TRBV19 and TRBJ1-5, with no clear D. CDR1 and CDR2 (germline): LNHDA, SQIVND (reference sequence). This CDR3 contains 14 residues. With 8 bases removed from V and 2 bases from J, the gap between germline ends came to 13 bases. Written as DNA, the CDR3 is TGTGCCAGTTCCGGGCCCGGGGGCAATCAGCCCCAGCATTTT. Translated: CASSGPGGNQPQHF. Looking up the rest from reference TRBV19 and TRBJ1-5 gives the full variable domain: DGGITQSPKYLFRKEGQNVTLSCEQNLNHDAMYWYRQDPGQGLRLIYYSQIVNDFQKGDIAEGYSVSREKKESFPLTVTSAQKNPTAFYLCASSGPGGNQPQHFGDGTRLSIL.

Notes on this clone: One end of the junction does not line up with germline, which may come from a read error. The V gene is TRBV2, the J gene TRBJ2-3; 10 bases line up with TRBD2. Germline CDR1 and CDR2: SNHLY and FYNNEI. This CDR3 is 16 amino acids long. CDR3 sequence reads: CASSEVSSGSRDTQYF. Written as DNA, the CDR3 is TGTGCCAGCAGTGAGGTTTCTAGCGGGAGCAGAGATACGCAGTATTTT.

The chain recombines TRBV19 with TRBJ2-2; 7 nucleotides align to TRBD2. The CDR3 is 15 amino acids. V was pared by 5 bases and J by 3 bases, with 6 bases of the junction left unmatched. The germline gives CDR1 LNHDA, CDR2 SQIVND (reference sequence). This chain's CDR3 is CASSPLATYTGELFF. As DNA, the CDR3 is TGTGCCAGTAGTCCACTAGCGACCTACACCGGGGAGCTGTTTTTT.

The chain has TRBV7-2 and TRBJ1-5, with 7 bases lining up with TRBD1. CDR3 length: 16 residues. Trimming at V came to 4 bases and at J to 0 bases, leaving 6 bases not matched to a gene. From germline, CDR1 is SGHTA and CDR2 FQGNSA. The CDR3 region is CASSSMTGLSNQPQHF. The CDR3 DNA follows: TGTGCCAGCAGCTCCATGACAGGGCTTAGCAATCAGCCCCAGCATTTT.

The table lists this clone with a few counts. The V gene is TRBV19, the J gene TRBJ1-2, with D unresolved. The CDR3 length is 12 residues. From germline, CDR1 is LNHDA and CDR2 SQIVND (reference sequence). Trimming shortened V by 4 bases and J by 3 bases, and 6 bases separated the two germline ends. CDR3: CASSNRDYGYTF. CDR3 DNA sequence: TGTGCCAGTAGTAACCGGGACTATGGCTACACCTTC.

The genes are TRBV27 and TRBJ2-2; 7 positions agree with TRBD1. V was pared by 0 bases and J by 6 bases, with 10 bases of the junction left unmatched. The CDR3 loop spans 17 amino acids. Germline values: CDR1 MNHEY, CDR2 SMNVEV (reference sequence). CDR3 coding DNA: TGTGCCAGCAGTTTATCGACAGGGACCTATACGGCCGGGGAGCTGTTTTTT. Encoded protein: CASSLSTGTYTAGELFF.

The chain carries TRBV2 and TRBJ2-3; D possibly corresponds to TRBD2 (6 bases). V was pared by 0 bases and J by 8 bases, with 12 bases between. CDR1 is SNHLY, CDR2 FYNNEI, per germline. This CDR3 comprises 14 residues. CDR3: CASSEASGGTTQYF. CDR3 bases: TGTGCCAGCAGTGAAGCTAGCGGTGGTACTACGCAGTATTTT.

This CDR3 is CASSDGIVGQYEPSKLFF. CDR3 nucleotides: TGCGCCAGCAGCGACGGAATTGTCGGACAGTACGAGCCCTCTAAACTGTTTTTT. The chain joins TRBV5-1 to TRBJ1-4, with D maybe TRBD1 (6 bases). Germline lookup yields CDR1 SGHRS and CDR2 YFSETQ. Trimming took off 4 bases at V and 11 bases at J, with 30 bases between the two ends. The CDR3 has 18 residues.

CDR3 amino acids: CASSQGRQNSNQPQHF. The CDR3 DNA reads TGCGCCAGCAGCCAAGGTAGACAAAATAGCAATCAGCCCCAGCATTTT. The V call is TRBV4-1, the J call TRBJ1-5, with D uncertain. V dropped 1 base and J dropped 0 bases, with 10 bases sitting between them. From germline, CDR1 is MGHRA and CDR2 YSYEKL. The CDR3 extends over 16 amino acids.